The 20 T cell receptor beta chains given below trace back to one sample, sequenced in a study of T cells in tuberculosis. TCRdb's copy holds only in-frame clones and misses some; the assay was immunoSEQ multiplex PCR. The sample holds roughly 30,000 clones, about 89% seen once. The sequenced sample consisted of PBMCs. Receptor source: a donor aged 5 to 30 with latent tuberculosis or without tuberculosis infection.

This clone was observed once. The J gene is TRBJ2-3, the V gene TRBV7-6; D might be TRBD2 (5 bases). Germline values: CDR1 SGHVS, CDR2 FNYEAQ. The CDR3 loop spans 14 amino acids. V was cut by 1 base and J by 4 bases, with 9 bases left in between. CDR3 sequence (DNA): TGTGCCAGCAGCTTAGGATCCGGGGCAGATACGCAGTATTTT. Translating gives CASSLGSGADTQYF.

This chain connects TRBV27 to TRBJ2-1, with D possibly being TRBD2 (5 bases). Germline V gene sequence: CDR1 MNHEY, CDR2 SMNVEV (reference sequence). This CDR3 is 14 amino acids long. V was trimmed by 0 bases and J by 9 bases, leaving 12 bases between them. CDR3 amino acids: CASSLSRGKREQFF. DNA for the CDR3: TGTGCCAGCAGTTTATCTCGGGGTAAGCGTGAGCAGTTCTTC.

Here the CDR3 reads CASSPPQGRDTEAFF. The DNA for the CDR3 is TGTGCCAGCTCACCACCTCAGGGTAGGGACACTGAAGCTTTCTTT. The gene calls are TRBV18 and TRBJ1-1; D may be TRBD1 (5 bases). Germline lookup yields CDR1 KGHSH and CDR2 LQKENI. V dropped 0 bases and J dropped 3 bases, with 11 bases sitting between them. This CDR3 has 15 residues.

V usage is TRBV5-5 and J usage is TRBJ1-1; weak D call: TRBD1 (6 bases). This CDR3 region has 15 residues. Trimming stripped 4 bases from V and 1 base from J, with 14 bases between. CDR1 and CDR2 from the germline V gene are SGHKS and YYEKEE (reference sequence). The CDR3 nucleotides are TGTGCCAGCAGCCCGGACAGCACGTGGAACACTGAAGCTTTCTTT. Translated: CASSPDSTWNTEAFF.

This chain connects TRBV29-1 to TRBJ2-5; 10 bases match TRBD2. With V trimmed by 2 bases and J by 5 bases, 32 bases remained unmatched. CDR1 is SQVTM and CDR2 is ANQGSEA in the germline V gene. The CDR3 totals 23 residues. CDR3: CSVEFPWTGSLAGGVTKGETQYF. CDR3 bases: TGCAGCGTTGAATTCCCCTGGACAGGGTCGTTAGCGGGGGGCGTGACCAAAGGGGAGACCCAGTACTTC.

The chain is built from TRBV10-3 and TRBJ2-3, with D possibly being TRBD2 (6 bases). Trimming stripped 10 bases from V and 1 base from J, with 15 bases between. The CDR3 is 14 amino acids. CDR1 is ENHRY, CDR2 SYGVKD, per germline. The CDR3 is CATGPEGRTDTQYF. The CDR3 DNA follows: TGTGCCACAGGGCCGGAGGGACGCACAGATACGCAGTATTTT.

The chain combines TRBV5-1 with TRBJ2-5; the D gene is possibly TRBD1 (5 bases). This CDR3 comprises 14 residues. Germline CDR1 is SGHRS and CDR2 is YFSETQ. The V and J ends lost 3 bases and 1 base respectively, with 10 bases between them. Here the CDR3 reads CASSSNRIQETQYF. The CDR3 DNA reads TGCGCCAGCAGCTCTAACAGGATCCAAGAGACCCAGTACTTC. Full variable domain (missing parts from reference TRBV5-1 and TRBJ2-5): KAGVTQTPRYLIKTRGQQVTLSCSPISGHRSVSWYQQTPGQGLQFLFEYFSETQRNKGNFPGRFSGRQFSNSRSEMNVSTLELGDSALYLCASSSNRIQETQYFGPGTRLLVL.

The chain recombines TRBV7-9 with TRBJ2-7; D is uncertain. Germline CDR1 and CDR2: SEHNR and FQNEAQ (reference sequence). Trimming cost V 4 bases and J 2 bases, with 9 bases left between them. The CDR3 is 13 amino acids. Written as DNA, the CDR3 is TGTGCCAGCAGCTCCCAGTTCCCCTACGAGCAGTACTTC. Translation gives CASSSQFPYEQYF.

This chain uses TRBV25-1 with TRBJ1-6, with TRBD1 identical over 7 bases. CDR3 size: 15 residues. Germline trimming cut 4 bases from V and 8 bases from J; bases unmatched to any gene: 8. Germline values: CDR1 MGHDK, CDR2 SYGVNS. CDR3 bases: TGTGCCAGCAGTGGGCACAGGGGTCGAGATTCACCCCTCCACTTT. Protein: CASSGHRGRDSPLHF.

The J gene is TRBJ2-7, the V gene TRBV5-4, with D tentatively TRBD2 (6 bases). This CDR3 spans 13 amino acids. Germline CDR1 SGHNT, CDR2 YYREEE (reference sequence). V was pared by 0 bases and J by 6 bases, with 10 bases between. The CDR3 sequence is CASSLEWGGEQYF. The CDR3, as DNA: TGTGCCAGCAGCTTGGAATGGGGAGGCGAGCAGTACTTC. Variable domain in full (rest from reference TRBV5-4 and TRBJ2-7): ETGVTQSPTHLIKTRGQQVTLRCSSQSGHNTVSWYQQALGQGPQFIFQYYREEENGRGNFPPRFSGLQFPNYSSELNVNALELDDSALYLCASSLEWGGEQYFGPGTRLTVT.

V and J are TRBV2 and TRBJ2-7; 11 positions agree with TRBD1. The J segment lost 3 bases and the V segment lost 7 bases, leaving 17 bases of the junction unmatched. Germline V gives CDR1 SNHLY, CDR2 FYNNEI. The CDR3 covers 18 residues. CDR3 nucleotide sequence: TGTGCCAGCACCGAATGGGACAGGGGGGATCATACAAACTACGAGCAGTACTTC. Translation gives CASTEWDRGDHTNYEQYF.

V and J are TRBV2 and TRBJ2-7; perhaps TRBD1 as D (5 bases). This CDR3 is built from 13 residues. Trimming removed 3 bases at V and 5 bases at J, with 11 bases between. Germline CDR1 and CDR2: SNHLY and FYNNEI. CDR3 region: CASSEARADEQYF. DNA of the CDR3: TGTGCCAGCAGTGAGGCCAGGGCCGACGAGCAGTACTTC.

This clone was counted a single time. This chain links TRBV4-3 with TRBJ1-5; D perhaps matches TRBD1 (5 bases). Germline loops: CDR1 LGHNA, CDR2 YSLEER. V gave up 0 bases and J gave up 9 bases, with 9 bases separating them. The CDR3 is made up of 13 amino acids. The CDR3 bases are TGCGCCAGCAGCCAAGAGGGGACTGGGCCCCAGCATTTT. The encoded protein is CASSQEGTGPQHF.

V usage is TRBV4-1 and J usage is TRBJ2-5, with D tentatively TRBD1 (6 bases). The CDR3 covers 15 residues. Germline CDR1 is MGHRA and CDR2 is YSYEKL. V lost 5 bases to trimming and J lost 5 bases, with 18 bases between them. CDR3 loop: CASSERTEFRETQYF. The CDR3 nucleotides are TGCGCCAGCAGCGAGAGGACAGAGTTCCGTGAGACCCAGTACTTC.

This clone was recorded a few times. J is TRBJ1-2 and V is TRBV27; TRBD1 aligns across 8 bases. J was trimmed by 7 bases and V by 8 bases; bases with no gene match: 12. The CDR3 totals 14 residues. Germline CDR1 reads MNHEY; CDR2 reads SMNVEV (reference sequence). The CDR3 loop is CASGGDRFVGGYTF. The CDR3 DNA sequence: TGTGCCAGCGGGGGGGACAGGTTTGTGGGTGGCTACACCTTC.

The gene calls are TRBV5-1 and TRBJ2-7; 13 positions match TRBD2. Germline V lookup: CDR1 SGHRS, CDR2 YFSETQ. CDR3 length: 14 amino acids. V was pared by 3 bases and J by 4 bases, with 1 base of the junction left unmatched. DNA for the CDR3: TGCGCCAGCAGCTGGACTAGCGGGAGTTACGAGCAGTACTTC. This encodes CASSWTSGSYEQYF.

V is TRBV7-9 and J is TRBJ2-1; the match to TRBD1 covers 8 bases. This CDR3 is built from 16 residues. V shed 5 bases, J shed 9 bases, and the junction held 15 bases outside the gene matches. Germline CDR1 and CDR2: SEHNR and FQNEAQ (reference sequence). This chain's CDR3 is CASSLPRWTGQGEQFF. CDR3 in DNA: TGTGCCAGCAGCCTACCACGGTGGACAGGGCAGGGTGAGCAGTTCTTC.

The chain uses TRBV9 and TRBJ2-1, with D tentatively TRBD2 (5 bases). V was cut by 0 bases and J by 5 bases, with 12 bases left in between. This CDR3 is built from 15 residues. Germline CDR1 is SGDLS and CDR2 is YYNGEE. CDR3 region: CASSVGGLANNEQFF. For the CDR3, the DNA is TGTGCCAGCAGCGTAGGTGGGCTAGCCAACAATGAGCAGTTCTTC.

This chain uses TRBV28 with TRBJ1-2; TRBD1 matches at 7 bases. The CDR3 is made up of 14 amino acids. Germline CDR1 and CDR2: MDHEN and SYDVKM. The V and J ends lost 4 bases and 3 bases, in that order; junction bases with no gene match: 5. The CDR3: CASSSGQFYYGYTF. The CDR3, as DNA: TGTGCCAGCAGTTCGGGACAGTTTTACTATGGCTACACCTTC.

This chain links TRBV7-8 with TRBJ2-7; D is unresolved. The germline V and J ends were trimmed by 5 bases and 3 bases, with 23 bases remaining between them. The CDR3 is made up of 17 amino acids. CDR1 is SGHVS, CDR2 FQNEAQ, per germline. CDR3 in DNA: TGTGCCAGCAGCCCCAGAGTCGCAGGCATGTCGAGCTACGAGCAGTACTTC. Translated: CASSPRVAGMSSYEQYF.